The 24 T cell receptor beta chains below were found in one sample sequenced in a study of blood T cell repertoires in COVID-19. Profiled with immunoSEQ multiplex PCR; TCRdb holds only in-frame clones, not every one. The sample has 40,000 to 50,000 clones, around 81% seen once. The sequenced sample was peripheral blood. The receptors shown here come from a woman over 75 with acute or convalescent COVID-19.

The chain uses TRBV11-2 and TRBJ1-6; D is ambiguous. Germline values: CDR1 SGHAT, CDR2 FQNNGV. The length of the CDR3 is 14 residues. Deletions cut 5 bases from V and 6 bases from J, with 11 bases between. This CDR3 is CASSAQESNSPLHF. For the CDR3, the DNA is TGTGCCAGCAGCGCCCAGGAATCTAATTCACCCCTCCACTTT.

This clone showed up many times. The chain employs TRBV6-5 and TRBJ1-3; D gene ambiguous. Trimming left V 6 bases short and J 3 bases short, with 3 bases between. This CDR3 comprises 11 residues. Germline V gives CDR1 MNHEY, CDR2 SVGAGI. The CDR3 is CASSLGNTIYF. In DNA, the CDR3 is TGTGCCAGCAGCCTTGGAAACACCATATATTTT.

The chain links TRBV7-6 to TRBJ2-3; 8 nucleotides line up with TRBD1. CDR1 is SGHVS, CDR2 FNYEAQ, per germline. With 5 bases clipped from V and 0 bases from J, the junction kept 16 bases outside the gene matches. This CDR3 has 19 amino acids. CDR3 region: CASSLQPDRDYSSTDTQYF. DNA of the CDR3: TGTGCCAGCAGCCTCCAACCGGACAGGGATTACTCTAGCACAGATACGCAGTATTTT. Full variable domain (outside the CDR3, taken from reference TRBV7-6 and TRBJ2-3): GAGVSQSPRYKVTKRGQDVALRCDPISGHVSLYWYRQALGQGPEFLTYFNYEAQQDKSGLPNDRFSAERPEGSISTLTIQRTEQRDSAMYRCASSLQPDRDYSSTDTQYFGPGTRLTVL.

The chain links TRBV6-2 or TRBV6-3 to TRBJ1-2; the D is unclear. The CDR3 is 13 amino acids. Between the trimmed V and J ends, which lost 4 bases and 2 bases, there was a span of 8 bases. Germline V gene sequence: CDR1 MNHEY, CDR2 SVGEGT. The CDR3 here is CASSSERNYGYTF. The DNA for the CDR3 is TGTGCCAGCAGTTCTGAGAGAAACTATGGCTACACCTTC.

The V call is TRBV5-1, the J call TRBJ1-6; 7 positions agree with TRBD1. Germline trimming cut 2 bases from V and 7 bases from J; bases unmatched to any gene: 9. CDR3 length: 16 residues. Germline lookup yields CDR1 SGHRS and CDR2 YFSETQ. CDR3 region: CASSFLPGQPNSPLHF. The CDR3 coding sequence is TGCGCCAGCAGCTTCCTACCGGGACAGCCAAATTCACCCCTCCACTTT.

This sequence joins TRBV15 and TRBJ2-1; 7 bases agree with TRBD2. J lost 7 bases, V lost 0 bases, and 9 bases had no gene match. The CDR3 is 16 amino acids. Germline CDR1 reads LNHNV; CDR2 reads YYDKDF (reference sequence). The CDR3 here is CATSRDRVAGGNEQFF. CDR3 DNA: TGTGCCACCAGCAGAGATCGGGTAGCGGGTGGGAATGAGCAGTTCTTC. Together with reference TRBV15 and TRBJ2-1, the CDR3 gives the full variable domain: DAMVIQNPRYQVTQFGKPVTLSCSQTLNHNVMYWYQQKSSQAPKLLFHYYDKDFNNEADTPDNFQSRRPNTSFCFLDIRSPGLGDTAMYLCATSRDRVAGGNEQFFGPGTRLTVL.

This rearrangement joins TRBV6-1 to TRBJ1-1; 7 bases agree with TRBD1. The CDR3 is 13 residues long. With V trimmed by 3 bases and J by 7 bases, 5 bases remained unmatched. In germline, CDR1 is MNHNS, CDR2 SASEGT. As DNA, the CDR3 is TGTGCCAGCAGTGACAGGGGGGTGGGTGAAGCTTTCTTT. Amino acids: CASSDRGVGEAFF.

This clone was counted only a few times. The V and J genes are TRBV5-1 and TRBJ1-6; D remains ambiguous. Germline V gene sequence: CDR1 SGHRS, CDR2 YFSETQ. Trimming stripped 0 bases from V and 4 bases from J, with 5 bases between. This CDR3 has 14 amino acids. CDR3 nucleotide sequence: TGCGCCAGCAGCTTGGGCCAGTATAATTCACCCCTCCACTTT. Amino acids: CASSLGQYNSPLHF.

The CDR3, as DNA: TGTGCCAGTAGTATTCGACAGTCCGGGGAGCTGTTTTTT. It codes for CASSIRQSGELFF. The chain carries TRBV19 and TRBJ2-2; D may be TRBD1 (5 bases). V was cut by 3 bases and J by 6 bases, with 8 bases left in between. Germline V CDR1 and CDR2: LNHDA, SQIVND (reference sequence). This CDR3 comprises 13 residues.

The chain couples TRBV2 to TRBJ1-1; D might be TRBD1 (5 bases). Looked up from germline, CDR1 is SNHLY and CDR2 is FYNNEI. The CDR3 spans 12 residues. Trimming removed 4 bases from V and 6 bases from J, with 9 bases in between. As DNA, the CDR3 is TGTGCCAGCAGTGGACAGATCCCTGAAGCTTTCTTT. Residues: CASSGQIPEAFF.

This chain uses TRBV2 with TRBJ2-7, with D perhaps TRBD1 (6 bases). Germline-derived CDR1 and CDR2 are SNHLY and FYNNEI. V gave up 5 bases and J gave up 7 bases, with 21 bases separating them. The CDR3 has 15 amino acids. In DNA, the CDR3 is TGTGCCAGCAGTTCCGCGCGAACAGGGATAGGTGAGCAGTACTTC. Translation gives CASSSARTGIGEQYF.

This clone was picked up one time. The V and J genes are TRBV19 and TRBJ2-2; D call uncertain. Germline CDR1 is LNHDA and CDR2 is SQIVND (reference sequence). CDR3 size: 14 residues. V was pared by 4 bases and J by 0 bases, with 6 bases between. CDR3 sequence (DNA): TGTGCCAGTAGTAACGGAGCGAACACCGGGGAGCTGTTTTTT. This encodes CASSNGANTGELFF.

CDR3 bases: TGTGCCAGTAGCCGCGGGGGCTTTAATGAAAAACTGTTTTTT. This gives the protein CASSRGGFNEKLFF. The chain uses TRBV19 and TRBJ1-4; possible D gene TRBD1, 6 bases. V was pared by 6 bases and J by 4 bases, with 12 bases between. CDR1 LNHDA and CDR2 SQIVND come from the germline V gene (reference sequence). CDR3 length equals 14 residues.

The chain has TRBV3-1 (or the pseudogene TRBV3-2) and TRBJ1-2, with D perhaps TRBD1 (5 bases). Germline loops: CDR1 LGHDT, CDR2 YNNKEL (reference sequence). With 6 bases removed from V and 3 bases from J, the gap between germline ends came to 20 bases. CDR3 length equals 16 residues. In DNA, the CDR3 is TGTGCCAGCAGACCGGGGGGGTCGGGGCACTACTATGGCTACACCTTC. Protein: CASRPGGSGHYYGYTF.

V gene TRBV19 combines with J gene TRBJ1-5; no clear D. V shed 4 bases and J shed 3 bases, with 7 bases lying between them. The CDR3 contains 13 residues. Germline V gene data show CDR1 as LNHDA and CDR2 as SQIVND (reference sequence). This CDR3 is CASSSGINQPQHF. The DNA for the CDR3 is TGTGCCAGTAGTAGCGGAATCAATCAGCCCCAGCATTTT.

V is TRBV7-2 and J is TRBJ2-5; D is ambiguous. V was cut by 1 base and J by 1 base, with 10 bases left in between. The CDR3 runs 15 residues. The germline V gene encodes CDR1 SGHTA and CDR2 FQGNSA. CDR3 protein: CASSLVRGTQETQYF. CDR3 coding DNA: TGTGCCAGCAGCTTAGTTCGCGGTACCCAAGAGACCCAGTACTTC.

The rearrangement uses TRBV7-2 and TRBJ1-2; 9 bases align to TRBD1. V was clipped by 5 bases and J by 3 bases; unmatched bases: 4. The CDR3 sequence is 14 residues long. Germline-derived CDR1 and CDR2 are SGHTA and FQGNSA. CDR3 bases: TGTGCCAGCAGCACCCGGACAGGGGACTATGGCTACACCTTC. This encodes CASSTRTGDYGYTF.

This clone was found a few times. The V gene is TRBV30, the J gene TRBJ2-6; TRBD2 is a possible D gene (6 bases). The CDR3 extends over 14 amino acids. Germline lookup yields CDR1 GTSNPN and CDR2 SVGIG (reference sequence). Trimming took 3 bases from V and 3 from J, leaving 9 bases between them. The CDR3 sequence: CAWRRRDGANVLTF. As DNA, the CDR3 is TGTGCCTGGAGGAGGAGGGATGGGGCCAACGTCCTGACTTTC.

This chain links TRBV7-3 with TRBJ2-7; 13 nucleotides match TRBD2. The V and J ends lost 4 bases and 9 bases, in that order; junction bases with no gene match: 6. The CDR3 is made up of 14 amino acids. Looked up from germline, CDR1 is SGHTA and CDR2 is FQGTGA. The CDR3 protein is CASSSGLAGDLQYF. DNA of the CDR3: TGTGCCAGCAGCTCCGGACTAGCGGGGGATTTGCAGTACTTC. Full variable domain (remainder filled in from reference TRBV7-3 and TRBJ2-7): GAGVSQTPSNKVTEKGKYVELRCDPISGHTALYWYRQSLGQGPEFLIYFQGTGAADDSGLPNDRFFAVRPEGSVSTLKIQRTERGDSAVYLCASSSGLAGDLQYFGPGTRLTVT.

This chain uses TRBV11-2 with TRBJ2-5; the D gene is possibly TRBD1 (7 bases). The germline V gene encodes CDR1 SGHAT and CDR2 FQNNGV. This CDR3 contains 15 residues. The V and J ends lost 4 bases and 2 bases respectively, with 14 bases between them. CDR3 sequence (DNA): TGTGCCAGCAGCTCGACCAGGGGGGAGCAAGAGACCCAGTACTTC. It yields the protein CASSSTRGEQETQYF. Using reference TRBV11-2 and TRBJ2-5 for the parts outside the CDR3, the full variable domain is EAGVAQSPRYKIIEKRQSVAFWCNPISGHATLYWYQQILGQGPKLLIQFQNNGVVDDSQLPKDRFSAERLKGVDSTLKIQPAKLEDSAVYLCASSSTRGEQETQYFGPGTRLLVL.

The chain has TRBV28 and TRBJ1-4, with 7 bases that match TRBD1. Per germline, CDR1 MDHEN and CDR2 SYDVKM. The CDR3 totals 17 residues. The V segment lost 3 bases and the J segment 4 bases; nucleotides outside the gene matches: 11. The CDR3 DNA reads as TGTGCCAGCAGTTTTTTCCAATCAGGGGGTTATAATGAAAAACTGTTTTTT. Its translation: CASSFFQSGGYNEKLFF.

The J gene is TRBJ1-3, the V gene TRBV5-1; 7 bases are shared with TRBD1. Germline CDR1 reads SGHRS; CDR2 reads YFSETQ. V was clipped by 5 bases and J by 0 bases; unmatched bases: 11. CDR3 length: 17 amino acids. The CDR3 is CASSTTGPNSSGNTIYF. CDR3 DNA: TGCGCCAGCAGTACGACAGGGCCCAACTCCTCTGGAAACACCATATATTTT.

V usage is TRBV19 and J usage is TRBJ1-5; maybe TRBD1 (6 bases). V dropped 7 bases and J dropped 1 base, with 14 bases sitting between them. The length of the CDR3 is 15 residues. Germline CDR1 is LNHDA and CDR2 is SQIVND (reference sequence). CDR3 nucleotides: TGTGCCAGTATTAGGGGGGGCTCGAGCAATCAGCCCCAGCATTTT. It specifies CASIRGGSSNQPQHF.

In DNA, the CDR3 is TGTGCCAGCAGCGACGGGAGGACCTACACCTTC. Amino acid sequence: CASSDGRTYTF. The genes are TRBV7-9 and TRBJ1-2; no clear D. The germline V and J ends were trimmed by 5 bases and 10 bases, with 11 bases remaining between them. The CDR3 spans 11 residues. Germline V gives CDR1 SEHNR, CDR2 FQNEAQ (reference sequence).